This TCR beta chain originates from a study of blood T cell repertoires in COVID-19. Study-level background: Italy, Spain and the United States were the sources of the convalescent and acute COVID-19 samples. T cells, B-cell-depleted T cells, or PBMCs provided the cDNA or gDNA that served as material.

As originally analysed: Reference gene primer amplification in the assay estimated nucleated cell counts. The assay was immunoSEQ multiplex PCR, and TCRdb's table has in-frame clones only and misses some. V, J and clone size were drawn from that table, and D and trimming were deduced from the DNA. The table has roughly 140,000 clones, about 87% seen once; the top ten hold 28%. This CDR3 has 15 residues. Trimming cost V 1 base and J 3 bases, with 9 bases left between them. CDR1 is ENHRY, CDR2 SYGVKD, per germline. Sequencing was carried out using peripheral blood. This chain uses TRBV10-3 with TRBJ2-2; a weak D match, TRBD2 (5 bases). This receptor was obtained from a human donor in a cohort sampled during active COVID-19. The CDR3 DNA is TGTGCCATCAGTGAGTGGCCCGGGGACACCGGGGAGCTGTTTTTT. Its translation: CAISEWPGDTGELFF.